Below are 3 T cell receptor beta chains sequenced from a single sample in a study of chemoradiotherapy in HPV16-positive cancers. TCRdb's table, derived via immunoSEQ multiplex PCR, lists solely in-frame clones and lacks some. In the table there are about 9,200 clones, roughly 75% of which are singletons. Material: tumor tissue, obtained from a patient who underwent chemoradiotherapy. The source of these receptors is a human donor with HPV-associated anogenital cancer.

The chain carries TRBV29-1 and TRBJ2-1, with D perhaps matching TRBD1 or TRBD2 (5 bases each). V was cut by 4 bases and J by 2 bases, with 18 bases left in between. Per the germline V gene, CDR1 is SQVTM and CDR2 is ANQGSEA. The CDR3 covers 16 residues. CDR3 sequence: CSVVRTAEGTYNEQFF. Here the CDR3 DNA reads TGCAGCGTTGTCCGGACGGCAGAGGGGACCTACAATGAGCAGTTCTTC.

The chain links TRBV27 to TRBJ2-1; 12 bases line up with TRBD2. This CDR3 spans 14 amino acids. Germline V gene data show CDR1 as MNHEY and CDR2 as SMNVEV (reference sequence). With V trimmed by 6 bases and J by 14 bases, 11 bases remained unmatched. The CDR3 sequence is CASRSGTSGPTEFF. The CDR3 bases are TGTGCCAGCAGGTCCGGGACTAGCGGGCCAACGGAGTTCTTC.

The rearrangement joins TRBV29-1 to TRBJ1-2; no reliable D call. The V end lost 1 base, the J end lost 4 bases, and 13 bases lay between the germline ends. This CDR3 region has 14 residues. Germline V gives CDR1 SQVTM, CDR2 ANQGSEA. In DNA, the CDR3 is TGCAGCGTTGAAGTACAGAGGGATCGCTATGGCTACACCTTC. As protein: CSVEVQRDRYGYTF.